Listed below are T cell receptor beta chains from one sample, sequenced in a study of response to subunit inactivated influenza vaccine. A single record per CDR3 protein comes from TCRdb applying MiXCR to the RT-PCR reads. The sample comprises a few hundred thousand distinct CDR3 sequences, 14% of which are singletons, and over 8.5% rests with the top ten. Sequencing was performed on PBMCs from blood, taken roughly 13 days after vaccination. The receptor set was obtained from a man aged 50 to 60 who received an inactivated influenza vaccine. CDR3s include the opening cysteine and the closing phenylalanine or tryptophan. A D gene is named only where the DNA matches it firmly. Rows give clone size only sometimes, using once, few, many, or a class for an expanded clone.

V gene	clone size	D gene	J gene	CDR3 DNA	CDR3 protein
TRBV30	many	TRBD1	TRBJ2-3	TGTGCCTGGAGTGTGGGACAGGGATTGGATACGCAGTATTTT	CAWSVGQGLDTQYF
TRBV5-1	-	TRBD1	TRBJ1-6	TGCGCCAGCAGCTTGTCGACAGGGGACAGCTCACCCCTCCACTTT	CASSLSTGDSSPLHF
TRBV6-5	many	TRBD1	TRBJ2-1	TGTGCCAGCAGTTACTGGGACAGGGGGCAGGATGAGCAGTTCTTC	CASSYWDRGQDEQFF
TRBV4-1	-	-	TRBJ2-3	TGCGCCAGCAGCCAAGGAGGGGGAGAAGCGGGGATTACAGATACGCAGTATTTT	CASSQGGGEAGITDTQYF
TRBV4-1	-	-	TRBJ2-2	TGCGCCAGCAGTCAGACAGGACTGAACACCGGGGAGCTGTTTTTT	CASSQTGLNTGELFF
TRBV29-1	-	-	TRBJ1-2	TGCAGCGTTGAAGTTACATCGGAGAACTATGGCTACACCTTC	CSVEVTSENYGYTF
TRBV27	many	-	TRBJ2-1	TGTGCCAGCAGTTTTGAAAACTACAATGAGCAGTTCTTC	CASSFENYNEQFF
TRBV4-1	-	TRBD1	TRBJ1-1	TGCGCCAGCAGCGGGCGGTTGGTGGGACAGGGGGGTACTGAAGCTTTCTTT	CASSGRLVGQGGTEAFF
TRBV4-3	few	TRBD2	TRBJ2-2	TGCGCCAGCAGCCAACAAATCGGGGGGAATACCGGGGAGCTGTTTTTT	CASSQQIGGNTGELFF
TRBV27	many	TRBD2	TRBJ2-5	TGTGCCAGCAGTTTACTAGCGGGGAAGGGGGAGACCCAGTACTTC	CASSLLAGKGETQYF
TRBV28	-	-	TRBJ2-4	TGTGCCAGCAGCTCCTCAGCTGTCGGCAAAAACATTCAGTACTTC	CASSSSAVGKNIQYF
TRBV5-1	few	TRBD2	TRBJ2-3	TGCGCCAGCAGCTTGGTCCCTTACTCCGGGACTAGCGGGAGGAGTGGAGATACGCAGTATTTT	CASSLVPYSGTSGRSGDTQYF
TRBV29-1	few	-	TRBJ1-1	TGCAGCGTAAGAAGGGATATCGGCGCTGAAGCTTTCTTT	CSVRRDIGAEAFF
TRBV12-3/TRBV12-4	few	TRBD1	TRBJ2-5	TGTGCCAGCAGTTTATTTTCGGGACAGGGTTTAGAGACCCAGTACTTC	CASSLFSGQGLETQYF
TRBV6-5	few	-	TRBJ1-5	TGTGCCAGCAGAACCAGGGGCCAGCCCCAGCATTTT	CASRTRGQPQHF
TRBV5-1	few	TRBD1	TRBJ2-3	TGCGCCAGCAGCTTGGGAGGGACAGTAGTAACAGATACGCAGTATTTT	CASSLGGTVVTDTQYF
TRBV5-1	-	TRBD1	TRBJ2-2	TGCGCCAGCAGCCAAACCTTCGACAGGGGCGTAGAAGTGTTTTTT	CASSQTFDRGVEVFF
TRBV5-5	-	-	TRBJ2-1	TGTGCCAGCAGCTCTTCCTCAGGGAGCTCCTACAATGAGCAGTTCTTC	CASSSSSGSSYNEQFF
TRBV4-1	few	-	TRBJ2-1	TGCGCCAGCAGCCAAGAAAACGACGGGGCTTACAATGAGCAGTTCTTC	CASSQENDGAYNEQFF
TRBV4-3	few	-	TRBJ2-4	TGCGCCAGCAGCCAAGCGGTTGGCAAAAACATTCAGTACTTC	CASSQAVGKNIQYF
TRBV9	few	-	TRBJ1-6	TGTGCCAGCAGCGCCCGCCGGGAAGGGTCTAATTCACCCCTCCACTTT	CASSARREGSNSPLHF
TRBV7-2	few	-	TRBJ2-7	TGTGCCAGCAGCTTAGTTAACAGCTACGAGCAGTACTTC	CASSLVNSYEQYF
TRBV11-2	few	-	TRBJ1-3	TGTGCCAGCAGCGCCGGGAGGCAGAGCTCTGGAAACACCATATATTTT	CASSAGRQSSGNTIYF